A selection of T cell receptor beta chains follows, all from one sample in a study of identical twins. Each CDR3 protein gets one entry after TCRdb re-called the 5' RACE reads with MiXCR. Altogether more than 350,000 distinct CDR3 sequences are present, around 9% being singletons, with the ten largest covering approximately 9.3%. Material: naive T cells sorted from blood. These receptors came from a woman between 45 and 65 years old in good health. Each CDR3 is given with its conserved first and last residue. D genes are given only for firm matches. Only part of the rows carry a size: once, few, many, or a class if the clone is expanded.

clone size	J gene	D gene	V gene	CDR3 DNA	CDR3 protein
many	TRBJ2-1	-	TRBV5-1	TGCGCCAGCAGGGAGTCAACCTACAATGAGCAGTTCTTC	CASRESTYNEQFF
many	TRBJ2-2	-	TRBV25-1	TGTGCCAGTAGGGTGTTCACCGGGGAGCTGTTTTTT	CASRVFTGELFF
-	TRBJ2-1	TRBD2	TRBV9	TGTGCCAGCACCCTAGCGGGAAGTGCCTACAATGAGCAGTTCTTC	CASTLAGSAYNEQFF
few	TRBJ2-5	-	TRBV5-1	TGCGCCAGCAAGATCCGGGACCGCTATTTAGAGACCCAGTACTTC	CASKIRDRYLETQYF
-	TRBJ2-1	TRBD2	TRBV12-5	TGTGCTAGTGGTCCAGGAACTAGCGGGACCTACAATGACCAGTTCTTC	CASGPGTSGTYNDQFF
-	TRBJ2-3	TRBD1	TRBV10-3	TGTGCCACAGGACAGGGTATGACAGATACGCAGTATTTT	CATGQGMTDTQYF
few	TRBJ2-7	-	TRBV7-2	TGTGCCAGCAGCTTAATGGCGAGGGAGCAGTACTTC	CASSLMAREQYF
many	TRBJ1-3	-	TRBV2	TGTGCCAGCAGCGGGACAAGGGAAAACACCATATATTTT	CASSGTRENTIYF
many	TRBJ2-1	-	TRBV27	TGTGCCAGCAGTATCCCTCCGGATGAGCAGTTCTTC	CASSIPPDEQFF
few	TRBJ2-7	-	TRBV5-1	TGCGCCAGCAGCTTGGGTCACTCCGAGCAGTACTTC	CASSLGHSEQYF
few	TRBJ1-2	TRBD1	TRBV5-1	TGCGCCAGCAGCTTGGCGGTGACAGGGGGCGATAATGGCTACACCTTC	CASSLAVTGGDNGYTF
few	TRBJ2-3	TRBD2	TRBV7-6	TGTGCCAGCAGCACCCTAGCGGGAGGAACAGATACGCAGTATTTT	CASSTLAGGTDTQYF
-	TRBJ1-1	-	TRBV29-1	TGCAGCGTCACGGAGCTACCCAAGCAAATGAACACTGAAGCTTTCTTT	CSVTELPKQMNTEAFF
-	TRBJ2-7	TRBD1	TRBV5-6	TGTGCCAGCAGCTTCGGCCCAGGGGGCGAGCAGTACTTC	CASSFGPGGEQYF
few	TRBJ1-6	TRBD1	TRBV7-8	TGTGCCAGCAGCACGGGGACAGCAAATTCACCCCTCCACTTT	CASSTGTANSPLHF
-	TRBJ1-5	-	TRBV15	TGTGCCACCAGCAGAGATCGAGGGAAGAATCAGCCCCAGCATTTT	CATSRDRGKNQPQHF
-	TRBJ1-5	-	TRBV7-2	TGTGCCAGCAGCTTAGTTGTGTATAGCAATCAGCCCCAGCATTTT	CASSLVVYSNQPQHF
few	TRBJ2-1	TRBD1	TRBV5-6	TGTGCCAGCGCCAGGGGGCTGGGTTCTTACAATGAGCAGTTCTTC	CASARGLGSYNEQFF
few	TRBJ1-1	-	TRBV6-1	TGTGCCAGCAGCAACGCCCAGGCGAACACTGAAGCTTTCTTT	CASSNAQANTEAFF
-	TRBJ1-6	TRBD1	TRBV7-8	TGTGCCAGCAGCTTAGCGTTTAGAGGGACAGATAATTCACCCCTCCACTTT	CASSLAFRGTDNSPLHF
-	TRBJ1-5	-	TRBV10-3	TGTGCCATCAGTGGATCTAGGAGCAATCAGCCCCAGCATTTT	CAISGSRSNQPQHF
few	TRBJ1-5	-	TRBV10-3	TGTGCCACCCAATTGCATTCGGGTAGCAATCAGCCCCAGCATTTT	CATQLHSGSNQPQHF
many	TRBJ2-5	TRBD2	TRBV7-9	TGTGCCAGCAGCTTATTGGCGACTAGCGTAAAAAAGACCCAGTACTTC	CASSLLATSVKKTQYF
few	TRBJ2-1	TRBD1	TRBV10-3	TGTGCCATCAGTGCGGCTTCGGGACAGGTATATAATGAGCAGTTCTTC	CAISAASGQVYNEQFF
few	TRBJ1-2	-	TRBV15	TGTGCCACCAGCAGAGATTTGGGCATAATCCATGGCTACACCTTC	CATSRDLGIIHGYTF
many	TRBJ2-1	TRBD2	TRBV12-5	TGTGCTAGTGGTACACGGGGGGTTCTGCGCTCCTACAATGAGCAGTTCTTC	CASGTRGVLRSYNEQFF
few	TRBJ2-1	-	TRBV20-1	TGCAGTGCTAGAGATTTTCTTAGCTCCTACAATGAGCAGTTCTTC	CSARDFLSSYNEQFF
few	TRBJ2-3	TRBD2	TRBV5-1	TGCGCCAGCAGCTTTGGTAGCGGGAGGGCCGGGGATACGCAGTATTTT	CASSFGSGRAGDTQYF
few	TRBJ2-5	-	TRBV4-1	TGCGCCAGCAGCCAAGATGCAGAAGAGACCCAGTACTTC	CASSQDAEETQYF
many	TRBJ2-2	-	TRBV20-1	TGCAGTGCTAGTCAAGCGGGTCTGAACACCGGGGAGCTGTTTTTT	CSASQAGLNTGELFF
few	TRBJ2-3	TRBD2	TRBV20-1	TGCAGTGCTTTCGCGGGACTAGCGGGAACAGATACGCAGTATTTT	CSAFAGLAGTDTQYF
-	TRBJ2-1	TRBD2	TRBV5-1	TGCGCCAGCAGCGGGGCCGGGACTAGCGGGAGCTATGAGCAGTTCTTC	CASSGAGTSGSYEQFF
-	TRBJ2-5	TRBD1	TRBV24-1	TGTGCCACCAGCAACCCAACAGGGGAAGAGACCCAGTACTTC	CATSNPTGEETQYF
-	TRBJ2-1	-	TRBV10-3	TGTGCCATCAGTCCCGGGACTCACCTAAATGAGCAGTTCTTC	CAISPGTHLNEQFF
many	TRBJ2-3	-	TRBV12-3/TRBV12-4	TGTGCCAGCAGTCCAAGGACCCTAAACACAGATACGCAGTATTTT	CASSPRTLNTDTQYF
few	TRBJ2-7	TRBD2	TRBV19	TGTGCCAGTAGTATGCCGGGACTAGCGGTCTACGAGCAGTACTTC	CASSMPGLAVYEQYF
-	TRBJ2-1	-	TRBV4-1	TGCGCCAGCAGCCAAGAACCGAACAATGAGCAGTTCTTC	CASSQEPNNEQFF
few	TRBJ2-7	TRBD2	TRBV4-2	TGTGCCAGCAGCCCCCGGACTAGCCCGGACTACGAGCAGTACTTC	CASSPRTSPDYEQYF
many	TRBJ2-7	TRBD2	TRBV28	TGTGCCGGGGGAGGGAACGCCGTGGACGAGCAGTACTTC	CAGGGNAVDEQYF
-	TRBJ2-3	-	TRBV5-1	TGCGCCAGCAGCCCCCCGGGACTAGATACGCAGTATTTT	CASSPPGLDTQYF
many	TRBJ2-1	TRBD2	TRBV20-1	TGCAGTGCTACCCGGACTAGGGTTTCGGAGCAGTTCTTC	CSATRTRVSEQFF
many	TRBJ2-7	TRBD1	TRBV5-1	TGCGCCAGCAGCCAGCCGGGACAGGGGGTGTGGGAGCAGTACTTC	CASSQPGQGVWEQYF
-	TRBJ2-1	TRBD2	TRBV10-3	TGTGCCATCTGGACTAGCGGGAGTTGGAGTGAGCAGTTCTTC	CAIWTSGSWSEQFF
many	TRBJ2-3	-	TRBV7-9	TGTGCCAGCAGCCTCCTCACGGATACGCAGTATTTT	CASSLLTDTQYF
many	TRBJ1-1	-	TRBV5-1	TGCGCCAGCAGCTGGATAGGGCAGGGCGCGAACACTGAAGCTTTCTTT	CASSWIGQGANTEAFF
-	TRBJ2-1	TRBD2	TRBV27	TGTGCCAGCAGTTCCACGATAGCGGGAGGGGCATCCTTCCATGAGCAGTTCTTC	CASSSTIAGGASFHEQFF
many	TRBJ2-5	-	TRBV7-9	TGTGCCAGCAGCTTAGGGGACCAAGAGACCCAGTACTTC	CASSLGDQETQYF
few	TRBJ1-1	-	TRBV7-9	TGTGCCAGCAGCTCACAGGGAGGTTCCCCTGAAGCTTTCTTT	CASSSQGGSPEAFF
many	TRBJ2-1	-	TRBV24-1	TGTGCCACCAGTGATCGACATAGCGGATTCTCCTACAATGAGCAGTTCTTC	CATSDRHSGFSYNEQFF
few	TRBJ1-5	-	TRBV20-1	TGCAGTGCTAGGATTACAGGCGGAATAAATCAGCCCCAGCATTTT	CSARITGGINQPQHF
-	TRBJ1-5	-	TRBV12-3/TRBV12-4	TGTGCCAGCGGAGATGACAAGGCCTATCAGCCCCAGCATTTT	CASGDDKAYQPQHF
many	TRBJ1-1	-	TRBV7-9	TGTGCCAGCAGCGCCCCTTGGTCTGAAGCTTTCTTT	CASSAPWSEAFF
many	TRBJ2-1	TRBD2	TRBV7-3	TGTGCCAGCAGCTTAAAGGGCGGGGGGTCCTCCTACAATGAGCAGTTCTTC	CASSLKGGGSSYNEQFF
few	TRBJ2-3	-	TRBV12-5	TGTGCTAGTGGTTTGGTACCCTGGACCGTCTCTCCCACAGATACGCAGTATTTT	CASGLVPWTVSPTDTQYF